This TCR beta chain comes out of a study of shared clonotypes between healthy human individuals (TCRdb year 2020). Some background on the complete study: Two women and three men aged 18 to 49 years were included in the cohort. For each donor, three plates each were used for CD4 naive and CD4 memory, two plates were used for CD8 naive, and one plate was used for CD8 memory. The study deeply sequenced blood TCR repertoires of 5 or 6 healthy adults to estimate repertoire size and the extent of clonotype sharing between individuals. To increase sequencing depth and limit assay-specific biases, different laboratories used diverse techniques to prepare libraries and sequence TCR repertoires. Between about 0.8 and 9 billion PBMCs per donor were obtained by leukapheresis.

Donors were healthy HIV-negative adults with no recently reported acute infections or vaccinations. Every donor was a Caucasian adult residing in Nashville, Tennessee, USA. CD8 memory samples consisted of magnetically selected CD45RO+ cells combined with CCR7-negative CD45RA+ effector memory (TemRA) cells. Blood was collected by leukapheresis, and PBMCs were isolated by Ficoll-Histopaque density gradient centrifugation and then cryopreserved in liquid nitrogen vapor phase. Analytical flow cytometry was used to check the purity and quantity of each magnetically sorted T cell population. Genomic DNA was isolated from each sorted fraction and quantified by UV absorbance on a Nanodrop 2000c. About this clone itself: Its cognate antigen has yet to be identified. Per-nucleotide qualities are absent, and no much larger clonotype sits a single base away.

Using the deep immunoSEQ assay, TCR CDR3 regions were amplified from genomic DNA by multiplex PCR. For each cell subset, the extracted genomic DNA was distributed evenly across all wells of several immunoSEQ 96-well plates, and each plate served as one replicate. For sorted subsets, each replicate PCR was loaded with roughly 0.2 ug genomic DNA, equivalent to approximately 33,000 T cell genomes. Purified libraries were quantified with a Qubit 3.0 fluorometer, sized on a Bioanalyzer 2100, and re-quantified with the KAPA Library Quantification kit. Every immunoSEQ 96-well plate was sequenced on a dedicated single-read 150-cycle Illumina NextSeq 550 flow cell. The authors processed their data as follows. Because the immunoSEQ output included only junctional sequences and no quality scores, the filtering could not be the same as the filtering used for full-length reads. Sequences were annotated with PyIR, a Python wrapper for IgBLAST v1.9, and V/J genes and CDR3 were assigned using IMGT germline references. Reads were filtered out if the reads had weak V/J assignments (E-value above 1e-6), no CDR3, stop codons, out-of-frame junctions, or ambiguous translated residues. V3J clonotypes were defined as sequences sharing an identical inferred V gene, J gene, and CDR3 amino acid sequence. To compute the percentage overlap between repertoires, the number of shared unique clonotypes was divided by the size of the smaller repertoire. RTK rarefaction, the Chao1 estimator, and Recon v2.1 estimates of unobserved clonotypes were used to assess repertoire richness. Generation probabilities were computed with OLGA for all TCRbeta clonotypes obtained by the gDNA method from four donors. Entries here come from immuneACCESS through TCRdb and include only in-frame sequences with V and J called. Some clones fail to appear in such tables; in the studies checked, an unresolved V gene covers under half of the shortfall, and the cause of the remainder is unknown. V, J and clone size reflect that table, while D and trimming were determined from the DNA. The sample contains 300,000 to 400,000 clones, around 87% of them found a single time. Of the sample, roughly 16% is held by the ten largest clones.

V is pared back by 9 bases and J by 0 bases, with 12 bases lying between the germline termini. The CDR3 has 13 amino acids, counting the end cysteine and phenylalanine. The CDR3 DNA has 39 bases and is translated from base 1. CDR1 SEHNR and CDR2 FQNEAQ were looked up in the germline V gene (reference sequence). General study outcomes and caveats: Based on pairwise subsampling, the degree of clonotype sharing among donors was expected to be affected by sequencing depth. Incomplete sequencing was indicated by rarefaction of sorted-subset datasets, despite the large sequencing depth. Higher generation probabilities were observed for clonotypes shared by all four sorted-subset donors than for non-shared clonotypes. When a handful of donors were compared, the shared fraction of clonotypes was about 5.2% for naive CD4, about 4% for naive CD8, 2.3% for memory CD4, and under 0.5% for memory CD8. Sampling was restricted to blood, and TCR repertoires in tissues likely differ from the TCR repertoires found in blood. Because the study included a small number of donors, the genetic and exposure-history diversity represented was limited. Naive subsets generally had larger estimated clonotype richness than memory subsets did.

The chain was built from TRBV7-9 and TRBJ2-7; a weak D assignment points to TRBD1 (6 bases agree). The TCR sequence derives from a man between 18 and 29 years old in good health. Sequenced sample: memory CD8+ T cells sorted from blood. The cell subset or site tag for this specimen amounts to: CD45RO+ cells pooled with CCR7-negative TemRA cells. The CDR3 here reads CASGDKSSYEQYF. The DNA is TGTGCCAGTGGGGACAAGAGCTCCTACGAGCAGTACTTC.